The 28 T cell receptor beta chains in this list originate from one sample, sequenced in a study of blood T cell repertoires in COVID-19. Repertoires were generated with immunoSEQ multiplex PCR, while TCRdb's copy carries only in-frame clones and drops some. The sample includes under 350,000 clones, roughly 89% seen only once; the top ten take roughly 2.2%. Source material: peripheral blood. All receptors come from a man aged 50-59 years with acute or convalescent COVID-19.

J is TRBJ1-6 and V is TRBV27, with 10 nucleotides matching TRBD1. The length of the CDR3 is 17 residues. Trimming took 4 bases from V and 6 from J; bases not matched to a gene: 9. CDR1 and CDR2 from the germline V gene are MNHEY and SMNVEV (reference sequence). DNA for the CDR3: TGTGCCAGCAGTTCCCTGGGGACAGGGGTTTCTAATTCACCCCTCCACTTT. Its protein is CASSSLGTGVSNSPLHF.

V and J are TRBV18 and TRBJ1-4; tentative D call: TRBD1 (5 bases). The V end was cut by 3 bases, the J end by 3 bases, with 14 bases between. The CDR3 spans 16 residues. Per the germline V gene, CDR1 is KGHSH and CDR2 is LQKENI. The chain's CDR3 is CASSPGTPAANEKLFF. The CDR3 DNA follows: TGTGCCAGCTCACCCGGGACTCCGGCGGCTAATGAAAAACTGTTTTTT.

The chain has TRBV7-3 and TRBJ1-1, with D possibly being TRBD1 (5 bases). V shed 4 bases and J shed 1 base, with 7 bases lying between them. This CDR3 has 13 amino acids. Per the germline V gene, CDR1 is SGHTA and CDR2 is FQGTGA. The CDR3 DNA follows: TGTGCCAGCAGCTATGGGGCGAACACTGAAGCTTTCTTT. It specifies CASSYGANTEAFF. Together with reference TRBV7-3 and TRBJ1-1, the CDR3 gives the full variable domain: GAGVSQTPSNKVTEKGKYVELRCDPISGHTALYWYRQSLGQGPEFLIYFQGTGAADDSGLPNDRFFAVRPEGSVSTLKIQRTERGDSAVYLCASSYGANTEAFFGQGTRLTVV.

The chain carries TRBV19 and TRBJ1-2; TRBD1 matches 7 bases. Trimming at V came to 6 bases and at J to 4 bases, leaving 8 bases not matched to a gene. The CDR3 runs to 14 residues. Looked up from germline, CDR1 is LNHDA and CDR2 is SQIVND (reference sequence). The CDR3 region is CASREQGLAYGYTF. In DNA form, the CDR3 reads TGTGCCAGTAGAGAACAGGGGTTGGCCTATGGCTACACCTTC.

A remark on this clone: A much larger clonotype is one base distant, so this may be a read error. Within the sample, other DNA sequences also encode this same CDR3. The chain recombines TRBV14 with TRBJ1-2, with 10 bases lining up with TRBD1. This CDR3 has 15 amino acids. The junction had 4 bases not matched to a gene; V was cut back by 2 bases and J by 4 bases. Per the germline V gene, CDR1 is SGHDN and CDR2 is FVKESK. This CDR3 is CASSQRTGGIYGYTF. The CDR3 coding sequence is TGTGCCAGCAGCCAAAGGACAGGGGGAATCTATGGCTACACCTTC.

The chain has TRBV11-2 and TRBJ2-7; TRBD1 aligns across 8 bases. The V segment lost 4 bases and the J segment 1 base; nucleotides outside the gene matches: 3. CDR3 length: 14 amino acids. Germline V lookup: CDR1 SGHAT, CDR2 FQNNGV. CDR3 residues: CASSWTGPSYEQYF. The CDR3 DNA reads TGTGCCAGCAGCTGGACAGGGCCGTCCTACGAGCAGTACTTC.

This clone has only one observation. V gene TRBV13 combines with J gene TRBJ1-2, with D unclear. The CDR3 loop spans 15 amino acids. With 2 bases removed from V and 8 bases from J, the gap between germline ends came to 18 bases. The germline V gene has CDR1 PRHDT and CDR2 FYEKMQ (reference sequence). For the CDR3, the DNA is TGTGCCAGCAGCTTACGCCTGAAGGGCCCGGGGGGCTACACCTTC. It is translated as CASSLRLKGPGGYTF.

The V gene is TRBV30, the J gene TRBJ1-5, with 7 bases fitting TRBD1. Germline trimming cut 0 bases from V and 1 base from J; bases unmatched to any gene: 3. The CDR3 sequence is 15 residues long. In germline, CDR1 is GTSNPN, CDR2 SVGIG (reference sequence). The CDR3 reads CAWSVRGRSNQPQHF. DNA of the CDR3: TGTGCCTGGAGTGTAAGGGGGCGCAGCAATCAGCCCCAGCATTTT.

V and J are TRBV24-1 and TRBJ1-2; D gene unclear. Germline loops: CDR1 KGHDR, CDR2 SFDVKD. CDR3 length: 13 amino acids. Trimming pared 4 bases from V and 0 bases from J, leaving 5 bases between. DNA of the CDR3: TGTGCCACCAGTGACTCAGCTAACTATGGCTACACCTTC. Translation: CATSDSANYGYTF.

The CDR3 is CSARGPGRVVTEAFF. Written as DNA, the CDR3 is TGCAGTGCTCGTGGCCCGGGCAGGGTAGTCACTGAAGCTTTCTTT. The chain combines TRBV20-1 with TRBJ1-1, with a weak D call TRBD1 (5 bases). The CDR3 runs to 15 residues. V was clipped by 5 bases and J by 4 bases, with 20 bases between them. Germline CDR1 DFQATT, CDR2 SNEGSKA (reference sequence).

The genes are TRBV10-3 and TRBJ2-5; 16 bases fit TRBD2. The junction had 6 bases not matched to a gene; V was cut back by 2 bases and J by 6 bases. Germline V lookup: CDR1 ENHRY, CDR2 SYGVKD. This CDR3 region has 17 residues. CDR3 region: CAISEPGTSGGAKTQYF. The CDR3 nucleotides read TGTGCCATCAGTGAGCCGGGGACTAGCGGGGGGGCAAAGACCCAGTACTTC.

The rearrangement links TRBV27 to TRBJ2-3; 8 bases fit TRBD2. Germline assignment: CDR1 MNHEY and CDR2 SMNVEV (reference sequence). The CDR3 sequence is 17 residues long. The ends lost 1 base at V and 2 bases at J; junction bases unmatched: 8. The CDR3: CASSLFVSGGPTDTQYF. CDR3 coding DNA: TGTGCCAGCAGTTTATTCGTCAGCGGGGGCCCCACAGATACGCAGTATTTT.

The V and J genes are TRBV30 and TRBJ1-4; tentatively, D is TRBD1 (6 bases). Germline CDR1 GTSNPN, CDR2 SVGIG (reference sequence). V was clipped by 3 bases and J by 7 bases, with 15 bases between them. This CDR3 is 14 amino acids long. CDR3 nucleotides: TGTGCCTGGAGCCAACAGGGTCGTATTGAAAAACTGTTTTTT. Amino acids: CAWSQQGRIEKLFF.

The rearrangement uses TRBV12-3 or TRBV12-4 and TRBJ2-1; D ambiguous. Trimming took off 5 bases at V and 4 bases at J, with 9 bases between the two ends. The CDR3 consists of 13 residues. The CDR3, as DNA: TGTGCCAGCAGTCCGAGTTTATACAATGAGCAGTTCTTC. It encodes CASSPSLYNEQFF.

The chain is built from TRBV15 and TRBJ2-7; 7 positions agree with TRBD2. After removal of 0 bases from V and 7 bases from J, the junction contained 3 bases not matched to a gene. The CDR3 runs 13 residues. Germline CDR1 and CDR2: LNHNV and YYDKDF (reference sequence). The CDR3 DNA follows: TGTGCCACCAGCAGAGAGGGGGAGGGAGAGCAGTACTTC. Translated, it gives CATSREGEGEQYF.

The rearrangement links TRBV5-5 to TRBJ1-2, with D perhaps TRBD1 (6 bases). CDR1 and CDR2 from the germline V gene are SGHKS and YYEKEE (reference sequence). V was shortened by 2 bases and J by 0 bases, with 11 bases between the two germline ends. This CDR3 region has 15 residues. The CDR3 protein is CASSFSQGTNYGYTF. The CDR3 DNA is TGTGCCAGCAGCTTTTCACAGGGCACTAACTATGGCTACACCTTC.

The rearrangement links TRBV3-1 (or the pseudogene TRBV3-2) to TRBJ2-5; 10 positions match TRBD2. From germline, CDR1 is LGHDT and CDR2 YNNKEL (reference sequence). V lost 4 bases and J lost 5; bases outside the gene matches: 7. The CDR3 runs 15 residues. This chain's CDR3 is CASSPPGLAKETQYF. The CDR3 region has the DNA TGTGCCAGCAGCCCACCGGGACTAGCGAAGGAGACCCAGTACTTC.

The V gene is TRBV3-1 (or the pseudogene TRBV3-2), the J gene TRBJ1-4; D unresolved. The CDR3 has 14 amino acids. V was pared by 3 bases and J by 5 bases, with 10 bases between. The germline gives CDR1 LGHDT, CDR2 YNNKEL (reference sequence). CDR3 amino acids: CASSHPGYNEKLFF. The CDR3 nucleotides read TGTGCCAGCAGCCACCCGGGGTACAATGAAAAACTGTTTTTT.

This clone was counted a single time. V is TRBV19 and J is TRBJ1-5; tentative D call: TRBD1 (6 bases). Germline V gene sequence: CDR1 LNHDA, CDR2 SQIVND (reference sequence). The CDR3 extends over 14 amino acids. The germline V and J ends were trimmed by 3 bases and 2 bases, with 8 bases remaining between them. DNA of the CDR3: TGTGCCAGTAGTATCCGGACAGGCAATCAGCCCCAGCATTTT. Its protein product is CASSIRTGNQPQHF.

The chain uses TRBV5-1 and TRBJ2-7; D uncertain. Germline lookup yields CDR1 SGHRS and CDR2 YFSETQ. The V end lost 2 bases, the J end lost 3 bases, and 6 bases lay between the germline ends. The CDR3 has 12 amino acids. The CDR3 loop is CASSLRGYEQYF. For the CDR3, the DNA is TGCGCCAGCAGCTTAAGAGGCTACGAGCAGTACTTC.

This chain links TRBV11-3 with TRBJ2-3, with TRBD1 as a possible D gene (5 bases). V lost 5 bases and J lost 2, with 11 bases in between. There are 14 residues in the CDR3. Looked up from germline, CDR1 is SGHNT and CDR2 is YENEEA. CDR3 amino acids: CASSPDSFTDTQYF. The CDR3 nucleotides read TGTGCCAGCAGCCCAGACAGCTTCACAGATACGCAGTATTTT. Drawing the rest from reference TRBV11-3 and TRBJ2-3, the complete variable domain is EAGVVQSPRYKIIEKKQPVAFWCNPISGHNTLYWYLQNLGQGPELLIRYENEEAVDDSQLPKDRFSAERLKGVDSTLKIQPAELGDSAVYLCASSPDSFTDTQYFGPGTRLTVL.

The chain couples TRBV30 to TRBJ2-7; the match to TRBD1 covers 7 bases. The CDR3 sequence is 12 residues long. With 5 bases clipped from V and 6 bases from J, the junction kept 7 bases outside the gene matches. The germline gives CDR1 GTSNPN, CDR2 SVGIG (reference sequence). DNA for the CDR3: TGTGCCTGGCGGACAGGTGGTTTCGAGCAGTACTTC. It is translated as CAWRTGGFEQYF.

This clone was seen only once. The V gene is TRBV19, the J gene TRBJ1-5; 9 bases match TRBD1. The germline V gene encodes CDR1 LNHDA and CDR2 SQIVND (reference sequence). After removal of 6 bases from V and 4 bases from J, the junction contained 4 bases not matched to a gene. This CDR3 has 14 residues. The CDR3 region has the DNA TGTGCCAGTAGGAGAGGACAGGGGAATCAGCCCCAGCATTTT. Translating it yields CASRRGQGNQPQHF.

J is TRBJ2-1 and V is TRBV9; D may be TRBD2 (7 bases). Trimming removed 3 bases at V and 2 bases at J, with 15 bases between. The CDR3 is made up of 16 amino acids. Germline V gene data show CDR1 as SGDLS and CDR2 as YYNGEE. The CDR3 sequence is CASSARGAGAYNEQFF. The CDR3 DNA reads as TGTGCCAGCAGCGCCCGGGGGGCGGGGGCCTACAATGAGCAGTTCTTC.

The chain couples TRBV11-1 to TRBJ1-1, with a possible D match to TRBD1 (5 bases). This CDR3 contains 12 residues. Germline V gene data show CDR1 as SGHAT and CDR2 as FQDESV (reference sequence). With 5 bases removed from V and 5 bases from J, the gap between germline ends came to 9 bases. CDR3 nucleotides: TGTGCCAGCAGCCTCCGACAGACTGAAGCTTTCTTT. It encodes CASSLRQTEAFF. Full variable domain (outside the CDR3, taken from reference TRBV11-1 and TRBJ1-1): EAEVAQSPRYKITEKSQAVAFWCDPISGHATLYWYRQILGQGPELLVQFQDESVVDDSQLPKDRFSAERLKGVDSTLKIQPAELGDSAMYLCASSLRQTEAFFGQGTRLTVV.

V usage is TRBV10-3 and J usage is TRBJ1-2, with 8 nucleotides matching TRBD1. Germline trimming cut 7 bases from V and 5 bases from J; bases unmatched to any gene: 6. From germline, CDR1 is ENHRY and CDR2 SYGVKD. The CDR3 spans 13 residues. In DNA, the CDR3 is TGTGCCATCACCGAACGACAGGGGTATGGCTACACCTTC. Its translation: CAITERQGYGYTF.

J is TRBJ2-1 and V is TRBV24-1, with TRBD2 matching over 11 bases. CDR1 KGHDR and CDR2 SFDVKD come from the germline V gene. Trimming at V came to 5 bases and at J to 7 bases, leaving 6 bases not matched to a gene. CDR3 length equals 15 residues. CDR3 nucleotide sequence: TGTGCCACCAGTGCCCCCGGGACTAGCGGAAATGAGCAGTTCTTC. Its protein is CATSAPGTSGNEQFF.

A few counts support this clone. V usage is TRBV5-1 and J usage is TRBJ1-2; possibly TRBD1 for D (6 bases). The length of the CDR3 is 14 residues. CDR1 is SGHRS and CDR2 is YFSETQ in the germline V gene. Trimming took 4 bases from V and 1 from J, leaving 11 bases between them. The CDR3 region has the DNA TGCGCCAGCAGCGAGGCAGGGGATAACTATGGCTACACCTTC. Its translation is CASSEAGDNYGYTF.